The 12 T cell receptor beta chains presented below share a single source sample, sequenced in a study of T cell repertoires in cytomegalovirus infection. MiXCR, run by TCRdb on the reads, gives a single entry per CDR3 protein. The table records around 530,000 distinct CDR3 sequences, about 17% of them present only once. The sequenced material came from CD8+ T cells from PBMCs. The receptors were sampled from a human donor in good health (CMV status not recorded). Some clones in this sample may be carry-over from other donors' samples.

This clonotype was seen only a few times. The chain joins TRBV11-2 to TRBJ2-5; no clear D. V was pared by 3 bases and J by 2 bases, with 10 bases between. Germline V lookup: CDR1 SGHAT, CDR2 FQNNGV. This CDR3 contains 14 residues. The CDR3 reads CASSFFSLQETQYF. DNA for the CDR3: TGTGCCAGCAGCTTTTTCAGTCTTCAAGAGACCCAGTACTTC.

This clonotype has a count of ten or more. This sequence joins TRBV7-6 and TRBJ2-5; D possibly corresponds to TRBD1 (7 bases). The V end lost 5 bases, the J end lost 5 bases, and 21 bases lay between the germline ends. This CDR3 is built from 16 residues. Germline lookup yields CDR1 SGHVS and CDR2 FNYEAQ. CDR3 protein: CASSPGGGYIHETQYF. DNA of the CDR3: TGTGCCAGCAGCCCCGGAGGGGGCTACATTCATGAGACCCAGTACTTC.

This clonotype was observed a few times. CDR3 nucleotides: TGTGCTAGTGGTCCGGGGACAGGCTATGGCTACACCTTC. Its translation: CASGPGTGYGYTF. This sequence joins TRBV12-5 and TRBJ1-2; TRBD1 agrees at 8 bases. Germline V lookup: CDR1 LGHNT, CDR2 FRNRAP. The CDR3 extends over 13 amino acids. With 5 bases clipped from V and 4 bases from J, the junction kept 3 bases outside the gene matches.

V and J are TRBV6-8 and TRBJ2-2, with a tentative D call TRBD2 (6 bases). V lost 0 bases to trimming and J lost 1 base, with 9 bases between them. Germline CDR1 and CDR2: MNHGY and SAAAGT. The CDR3 has 16 residues. The CDR3 DNA is TGTGCCAGCAGTTACTCCAGGACTATGAACACCGGGGAGCTGTTTTTT. This sequence encodes CASSYSRTMNTGELFF.

This clonotype has a count of ten or more. This chain links TRBV6-5 with TRBJ2-1; D may match TRBD1 or TRBD2 (6 bases each). The CDR3 consists of 17 residues. With 4 bases removed from V and 4 bases from J, the gap between germline ends came to 20 bases. Germline CDR1 MNHEY, CDR2 SVGAGI. The CDR3: CASSSDRGPAGYNEQFF. Written as DNA, the CDR3 is TGTGCCAGCAGTTCAGACCGGGGGCCCGCAGGTTACAATGAGCAGTTCTTC.

The V call is TRBV6-1, the J call TRBJ2-1, with 11 bases matching TRBD2. V shed 5 bases and J 6 bases; nucleotides not matched to a gene: 6. The CDR3 loop spans 15 amino acids. CDR1 and CDR2 from the germline V gene are MNHNS and SASEGT. The CDR3 sequence: CASSPLAGGVNEQFF. CDR3 DNA: TGTGCCAGCAGTCCTCTAGCGGGAGGCGTCAATGAGCAGTTCTTC.

This clonotype occurred many times. The chain is built from TRBV11-3 and TRBJ1-1, with D perhaps matching TRBD1 (6 bases). Trimming stripped 8 bases from V and 3 bases from J, with 13 bases between. The germline V gene encodes CDR1 SGHNT and CDR2 YENEEA. The CDR3 consists of 13 residues. CDR3 sequence (DNA): TGTGCCAGCCAAAAACAGGGAGACACTGAAGCTTTCTTT. It is translated as CASQKQGDTEAFF.

The sample holds many counts of this clonotype. The V and J genes are TRBV12-3 or TRBV12-4 and TRBJ2-5; 7 bases map to TRBD1. The CDR3 runs 16 residues. J lost 1 base, V lost 0 bases, and 5 bases had no gene match. The CDR3 coding sequence is TGTGCCAGCAGTTTAGCCTTTACAGGGGCCCAAGAGACCCAGTACTTC. Translation: CASSLAFTGAQETQYF.

The chain has TRBV6-6 and TRBJ2-2, with D possibly matching TRBD2 (6 bases). This CDR3 comprises 14 residues. V dropped 6 bases and J dropped 4 bases, with 12 bases sitting between them. The germline CDR1 and CDR2 sequences are MNHNY and SVGAGI (reference sequence). The CDR3 DNA is TGTGCCAGCAGCGCCCTCGGGGGCACCGGGGAGCTGTTTTTT. This encodes CASSALGGTGELFF.

This clonotype has only a few counts. The chain has TRBV5-6 and TRBJ2-1; a possible D gene is TRBD2 (7 bases). This CDR3 has 15 residues. Trimming stripped 1 base from V and 6 bases from J, with 14 bases between. Germline CDR1 is SGHDT and CDR2 is YYEEEE. The CDR3 coding sequence is TGTGCCAGCAGCTTGCCTGGGGAGGGGGTCAATGAGCAGTTCTTC. Protein: CASSLPGEGVNEQFF.

This clonotype was picked up a small number of times. The chain links TRBV20-1 to TRBJ2-7; 11 nucleotides agree with TRBD2. CDR3 length: 17 amino acids. Looked up from germline, CDR1 is DFQATT and CDR2 is SNEGSKA (reference sequence). Trimming cost V 5 bases and J 0 bases; bases outside gene matches: 12. The CDR3 bases are TGCAGTGCTCTGATCGTAACTAGCGGGGGCATCTCCTACGAGCAGTACTTC. It codes for CSALIVTSGGISYEQYF.

In the case of this clonotype: Being one base from a much bigger clone, this may be a read error. The chain combines TRBV6-6 with TRBJ2-7; a weak D match, TRBD2 (6 bases). Between the trimmed V and J ends, which lost 2 bases and 3 bases, there was a span of 8 bases. Germline V gene data show CDR1 as MNHNY and CDR2 as SVGAGI (reference sequence). This CDR3 is 13 amino acids long. The CDR3 nucleotides are TGTGCCAGCAGTTACGGGGGGATCTACGAGCAGTACTTC. It specifies CASSYGGIYEQYF.